This TCR beta chain was sequenced during a study of cytotoxic CD8 clonotypes in ibrutinib-treated CLL. Overall study: After a median of around six years, 14 patients stayed remitted and some 12 progressed; responses had been partial in some 24 and complete in 2. Treatment had run for a median approximately twelve months, range 6 to 36, when response samples were taken.

In this sample, this clone turned up once. The antigen remains unidentified. J was trimmed by 5 bases and V by 0 bases; bases with no gene match: 8. CDR1 is LGHNA and CDR2 is YNFKEQ in the germline V gene. The CDR3 has 16 residues. Study-level results: Upon ibrutinib response clonality rose, and upon progression it fell back toward baseline.

TCRdb's copy holds only in-frame clones and misses some; the assay was immunoSEQ multiplex PCR. The repertoire consists of roughly 180,000 clones, with around three quarters occurring once and the leading ten covering about an eighth. The rearrangement links TRBV4-2 to TRBJ2-7; 9 bases fit TRBD2. The receptor's source is a human donor with chronic lymphocytic leukemia. The material was PBMCs, obtained after 24 months of ibrutinib treatment. This CDR3 reads CASSQDPLAGIHEQYF. DNA for the CDR3: TGTGCCAGCAGCCAAGATCCTCTAGCGGGAATCCACGAGCAGTACTTC.